Included here is one T cell receptor beta chain sequence, with context. Its specific antigen is unknown. Base qualities are not provided; no much larger clone lies one nucleotide away. Receptor libraries were prepared by the immunoSEQ multiplex PCR assay. A mixture of 60 forward primers for TCR Vbeta segments and 13 reverse primers for TCR Jbeta segments was used in the multiplex PCR. The CDR3 region of rearranged TCR beta genes was amplified from genomic DNA by a multiplex PCR assay. The Illumina HiSeq System was used to sequence the amplified TCR beta libraries as 87-base-pair reads. The study's processing was this. A later analysis counted approximately 84 million unique TCR beta chains across the 650 to 800 repertoires, and 10 million to 11 million of these chains were shared by at least two donors. A nearest-neighbor algorithm error-corrected the raw reads and collapsed the reads into unique sequences, merging closely related sequences to remove PCR and sequencing errors. Alignment of CDR3 sequences to IMGT reference sequences was used to assign V, D and J gene segments. Each retained sequence needed at least a six-nucleotide match to both a V gene segment and a J gene segment. Rearrangements were called productive when the CDR3 lacked stop codons and stayed in frame with V and J; all others were non-productive. Following IMGT convention, CDR3 was defined as the stretch from the second conserved V-encoded cysteine to the conserved J-encoded phenylalanine. In an earlier analysis of approximately 590 of the donors, sequences lacking an unambiguous match to a single V gene segment were excluded. An earlier analysis of roughly 590 of the donors called V segments functional above 56.7% productive rearrangements and segregating when the between-donor standard deviation exceeded 5%. A statistical classification framework was built for diagnosing cytomegalovirus status from the catalog of TCR beta chain sequences. A later analysis assigned V and J genes by comparing TCR nucleotide sequences with IMGT/GENE-DB human TR gene sequences. A later analysis assigned CDR3 sequences and most-parsimonious VDJ recombination scenarios with the TCRdist pipeline. A later analysis defined each TCR beta chain by its CDR3 amino acid sequence plus V-gene family, and excluded reads lacking a unique V-gene family. In a later analysis, 450 to 600 highly shared, low-generation-probability nucleotide sequences were removed to address suspected cross-contamination and a sequencing artifact. A later analysis calculated a clonal expansion index for each public chain from normalized within-repertoire ranks of inferred template counts. A later analysis computed generation probabilities with a VDJ recombination model fitted to out-of-frame rearrangements, and checked the results against IGoR. In a later analysis, hypergeometric tests were used to score TCR-TCR, TCR-HLA and TCR-CMV co-occurrence, with a repertoire-size bias correction applied to TCR pairs. A later analysis estimated false discovery rates by permuting HLA or CMV assignments 20 times. In a later analysis, co-occurring TCRs were grouped with DBSCAN, and TCRdist sequence similarity was added when clustering was performed within HLA-allele-positive subsets. Repertoires with fewer than 30,000 or more than 120,000 public chains were left out of co-occurrence clustering, as were about five repertoires with anomalous nucleotide sharing. The clones in this table, taken by TCRdb from immuneACCESS, are in-frame only. Not every clone is retained; where verified, under half of the shortfall comes from an unresolved V gene, and the cause of the rest is unknown. That table gives V, J and clone size, and the DNA gave D and trimming. The sample table records roughly 150,000 clones; approximately 83% of these occur just once. Clones ranked in the top ten supply 1.5% to 1.7% of the sample.

The record originates from a study of cytomegalovirus exposure and HLA in healthy donors (TCRdb year 2017). Concerning the study at large: An earlier analysis of approximately 600 of the donors reported 276 Gb of sequence data and around 120 million unique TCR beta sequences from about 200 million T cells. Across roughly 420 genotyped donors of the cohort, an average of about 220,000 unique TCR beta nucleotide sequences per donor were sequenced, and about a sixth of those sequences were non-productive. A later analysis re-analyzed previously published TCR beta repertoires from 500 to 700 donors and added high-resolution HLA genotyping to study TCR occurrence patterns. A later genetic analysis took genome-wide SNP genotypes for 398 of the 666 donors and used that subset as a discovery cohort. The study aimed to test whether cataloging public T cell receptors could reveal signatures of past pathogen exposure. To predict cytomegalovirus infection status, the study combined high-throughput TCR immunosequencing, statistical association of individual TCRs with disease status, and machine learning. An earlier analysis of around 640 of the donors used high-throughput TCR beta sequencing to judge whether each TCR beta V gene segment behaved as functional or pseudogenic. Besides the first cohort of approximately 670 subjects, a separate validation cohort made up of over 100 different subjects was used. Alongside the repertoire data, information on donor age, sex, ethnicity and CMV serostatus was compiled. All discovery cohort repertoires had been generated on a single sequencing platform. Four to six DR-DQ haplotypes were handled as single units for association and clustering because linkage in the cohort was strong. The later analysis used no new phenotypic data to find candidate immune exposures, relying instead on TCR beta sequences and their occurrence across donors. Typing coverage differed by locus: A, B, C, DRB1 and DQB1 were typed in roughly 620-630 donors, DQA1 in about 560, DPA1 in 600 to 610, and DPB1 in around 490. The T cell repertoires of under 700 subjects were profiled by immunosequencing and related to cytomegalovirus serostatus. Among the roughly 400 genotyped donors, 81% belonged to the genetic ancestry cluster associated with self-reported Caucasian donors. Both class I and class II loci were covered by HLA typing, at four-digit resolution. Roughly 300 gigabases of sequencing data and about 92 million unique TCR sequences made up an early release that covered under 750 HLA-typed donors.

The cohort was made up of around 720 healthy bone marrow donors. At the time of sampling, every cohort member was nominally healthy, though immune exposures that went unrecorded were likely present. The donor was CMV seronegative and was included in the group of 352 seronegative cohort members. Every donor gave a peripheral blood sample, and the peripheral blood mononuclear cells from that sample were used for TCR beta sequencing. The Qiagen DNeasy Blood Extraction Kit was used to extract genomic DNA from the blood cell samples. The cysteine opens and the phenylalanine closes a CDR3 of 16 amino acids. Only the CDR3 region is kept as DNA, spanning 48 bases read in frame from base 1. From a lookup of the germline V gene (reference sequence), CDR1 and CDR2 are PRHDT and FYEKMQ. Deletion took 5 bases off V and 4 bases off J, with a span of 17 bases between the germline ends. Overall study outcomes, separate from this receptor: Strong co-occurrence of HLA alleles, especially DR and DQ, made assigning TCR associations to individual alleles difficult. Most CMV-associated TCR beta chains appeared to be HLA-restricted in a later analysis, and the HLA associations seemed to be driven largely by CMV exposure. A cluster of highly shared sequence variants was judged likely to be a technical artifact of the sequencing pipeline. The presence/absence analyses assumed that sequencing depth was roughly uniform across donors, and that assumption may not be true. Because some donors lacked HLA typing at each locus, the association tests relied only on the typed subset. In a later analysis, the rate of TCR association differed among HLA loci, with DRB1 alleles having the most associated TCRs and HLA-C alleles having the fewest. A later genetic analysis associated a missense DCLRE1C variant with V-gene and J-gene trimming of TCR beta chains, and an independent cohort replicated the association. Several of the top co-occurrence clusters appeared to be linked to parvovirus B19, influenza, CMV and Epstein-Barr virus, according to a later analysis. According to a later genetic analysis, donors in an Asian-associated ancestry cluster had fewer N-insertions in productive TCRs than the roughly 700-donor mean. Some IMGT-functional V segments, including TRBV6-2 and TRBV6-3, could not be told apart with the 87-base-pair reads, so those segments were excluded. In both the original and validation cohorts, the classifier was reported to diagnose cytomegalovirus status with high specificity and sensitivity. This cohort had only TCR beta chains sequenced, and the lack of alpha or paired-chain data limited which features could be detected. While some public TCRs were present in many individuals, most TCR sequences turned up only very rarely across donors. A later analysis associated around 16,000 TCR beta sequences with specific HLA alleles at a false discovery rate of 0.05. Approximately 16 rarely observed V segments, including chromosome 9 orphons, were excluded from the earlier analysis of about 600 of the donors because counts were too low. CMV serostatus was the only immune exposure information available for the cohort. A further reported finding was that TCR beta sequences accurately predicted the HLA-A and HLA-B alleles for most subjects in the first cohort. The study gave a list of roughly 150 TCR beta chains associated with cytomegalovirus. Correlated functional status among segregating V segments might reflect linkage disequilibrium, but an unknown experimental factor could not be ruled out. According to the authors, the approach could potentially be generalized to other disease states and immunological phenotypes. A few of the identified cytomegalovirus-associated TCR beta chains were confirmed in vitro to be specific for cytomegalovirus antigens. Compared with equally common non-associated chains, HLA-associated TCR beta chains in a later analysis were more clonally expanded and had lower generation probabilities. In an earlier analysis of about 600 of the donors, most TCR beta V segments appeared in productive rearrangements about 90% or about 30% of the time, broadly matching IMGT annotations.

The sequence came from a woman aged 18 to 35 in good health and CMV-seronegative. The sequencing input was PBMCs. The chain is encoded by TRBV13 joined to TRBJ2-2, with TRBD2 as a weak D call on 5 bases. CDR3 protein: CASSPLGGLVTGELFF. DNA sequence: TGTGCCAGCAGCCCCCTAGGCGGGCTCGTCACCGGGGAGCTGTTTTTT.